This T cell receptor beta chain came from a study of technical replicates of blood from several donors. The repertoire was sequenced with immunoSEQ multiplex PCR; TCRdb's copy has only in-frame clones and lacks some. The repertoire holds tens of thousands of clones, with less than 95% as singletons. Per the germline V gene, CDR1 is SGHAT and CDR2 is FQNNGV. The length of the CDR3 is 15 residues. The junction had 6 bases not matched to a gene; V was cut back by 1 base and J by 3 bases. The sequencing input was T cells isolated from PBMCs. V gene TRBV11-2 combines with J gene TRBJ2-7; 7 positions match TRBD2. The source of this sequence is a human donor in good health. The CDR3 sequence is CASSLVWREIYEQYF. The CDR3 DNA sequence: TGTGCCAGCAGCTTAGTATGGCGGGAGATCTACGAGCAGTACTTC. The complete variable domain, with remaining parts taken from reference TRBV11-2 and TRBJ2-7, reads EAGVAQSPRYKIIEKRQSVAFWCNPISGHATLYWYQQILGQGPKLLIQFQNNGVVDDSQLPKDRFSAERLKGVDSTLKIQPAKLEDSAVYLCASSLVWREIYEQYFGPGTRLTVT.